The clone carrying this T cell receptor (beta chain) was detected only a few times. The sample originates from a study of patients and donors after allogeneic stem cell transplantation. One entry per CDR3 protein, called by TCRdb with MiXCR from the RT-PCR reads. The sample carries approximately 150,000 distinct CDR3 sequences, 30% to 45% recorded once. CDR1 and CDR2 from the germline V gene are MDHEN and SYDVKM. Trimming took off 3 bases at V and 7 bases at J, with 15 bases between the two ends. The CDR3 runs to 15 residues. Sequencing was done on a sample of blood, either unsorted or a sorted T cell fraction (not recorded which). The sequence derives from a human donor who was either an allogeneic HSCT recipient or a stem cell or donor lymphocyte infusion donor (not recorded which). It is not recorded whose cells these are; they may come from a transplant donor. The rearrangement joins TRBV28 to TRBJ2-2, with D possibly being TRBD2 (5 bases). The CDR3 region is CASSLRVEIRGELFF. The CDR3 coding sequence is TGTGCCAGCAGTTTGCGGGTCGAGATTCGCGGGGAGCTGTTTTTT.